The 30 T cell receptor beta chains below all came from one sample that was sequenced in a study of cytomegalovirus exposure and HLA in healthy donors. PCR used 60 Vbeta primers and 13 Jbeta primers. The assay was immunoSEQ multiplex PCR, and TCRdb's table has in-frame clones only and misses some. This sample has 100,000 to 150,000 clones, with over 15% found just once. Sequenced input: PBMCs. The receptors stem from a woman in her late teens or twenties in good health and CMV-seronegative.

This clone was observed a few times. The genes are TRBV7-9 and TRBJ1-6, with no clear D. CDR3 length equals 14 residues. The V end was cut by 1 base, the J end by 6 bases, with 7 bases between. Germline loops: CDR1 SEHNR, CDR2 FQNEAQ (reference sequence). CDR3: CASSLGSLNSPLHF. In DNA form, the CDR3 reads TGTGCCAGCAGCTTAGGGAGCCTTAATTCACCCCTCCACTTT.

This clone was seen only a few times. The chain carries TRBV6-5 and TRBJ2-7, with 11 bases aligning to TRBD2. Germline lookup yields CDR1 MNHEY and CDR2 SVGAGI. The CDR3 covers 15 residues. The J segment lost 7 bases and the V segment lost 2 bases, leaving 7 bases of the junction unmatched. The CDR3 here is CASSYAVAGGGEQYF. In nucleotides, the CDR3 is TGTGCCAGCAGTTACGCTGTAGCGGGAGGGGGGGAGCAGTACTTC.

This clone has just a few counts. The V call is TRBV14, the J call TRBJ1-6; the D gene is possibly TRBD1 (5 bases). With 4 bases removed from V and 7 bases from J, the gap between germline ends came to 14 bases. CDR1 and CDR2 from the germline V gene are SGHDN and FVKESK. This CDR3 comprises 15 residues. CDR3 DNA: TGTGCCAGCAGCCTTTTCACGGGGGGAAATTCACCCCTCCACTTT. As protein: CASSLFTGGNSPLHF. Full variable domain (remainder filled in from reference TRBV14 and TRBJ1-6): EAGVTQFPSHSVIEKGQTVTLRCDPISGHDNLYWYRRVMGKEIKFLLHFVKESKQDESGMPNNRFLAERTGGTYSTLKVQPAELEDSGVYFCASSLFTGGNSPLHFGNGTRLTVT.

This clone was seen only once. This rearrangement joins TRBV7-8 to TRBJ2-1, with 13 positions matching TRBD2. The V and J ends lost 5 bases and 10 bases, in that order; junction bases with no gene match: 5. Germline assignment: CDR1 SGHVS and CDR2 FQNEAQ. The CDR3 runs to 14 residues. The CDR3 DNA reads TGTGCCAGCAGCACCCGACTAGCGGGGGGCGAGCAGTTCTTC. Translation gives CASSTRLAGGEQFF.

The rearrangement links TRBV9 to TRBJ2-7, with TRBD1 as a possible D gene (7 bases). The CDR3 loop spans 14 amino acids. Germline loops: CDR1 SGDLS, CDR2 YYNGEE. V was trimmed by 5 bases and J by 7 bases, leaving 19 bases between them. The CDR3 nucleotides read TGTGCCAGCAGTCAAGGGGACAGCGGGCGGGAGCAGTACTTC. Protein sequence: CASSQGDSGREQYF.

This clone has just a few counts. The rearrangement links TRBV14 to TRBJ2-1; 8 bases align to TRBD1. Germline assignment: CDR1 SGHDN and CDR2 FVKESK. V gave up 4 bases and J gave up 2 bases; unmatched junction bases: 4. The CDR3 contains 15 residues. CDR3 sequence: CASSPRQGTYNEQFF. The CDR3 DNA sequence: TGTGCCAGCAGCCCGCGACAGGGGACCTACAATGAGCAGTTCTTC. The full variable domain, with the rest looked up from reference TRBV14 and TRBJ2-1, is EAGVTQFPSHSVIEKGQTVTLRCDPISGHDNLYWYRRVMGKEIKFLLHFVKESKQDESGMPNNRFLAERTGGTYSTLKVQPAELEDSGVYFCASSPRQGTYNEQFFGPGTRLTVL.

The table lists this clone with a few counts. The V and J genes are TRBV2 and TRBJ2-2; 9 bases agree with TRBD1. The trim removed 8 bases at V and 7 bases at J, leaving 5 bases unmatched. CDR3 length equals 13 residues. The germline gives CDR1 SNHLY, CDR2 FYNNEI. The CDR3 DNA sequence: TGTGCCAGCCGCGGGACAGGGAACGGGGAGCTGTTTTTT. It codes for CASRGTGNGELFF.

This clone was counted a few times. J is TRBJ1-1 and V is TRBV28; possible D gene TRBD1, 5 bases. Per germline, CDR1 MDHEN and CDR2 SYDVKM. V lost 4 bases and J 3 bases, leaving 24 bases between the germline ends. This CDR3 is 18 amino acids long. CDR3 sequence (DNA): TGTGCCAGCAGTTCTGAAACTAAAAGGTGGCAGGGCCACACTGAAGCTTTCTTT. This sequence encodes CASSSETKRWQGHTEAFF. The whole variable domain, remainder taken from reference TRBV28 and TRBJ1-1, is DVKVTQSSRYLVKRTGEKVFLECVQDMDHENMFWYRQDPGLGLRLIYFSYDVKMKEKGDIPEGYSVSREKKERFSLILESASTNQTSMYLCASSSETKRWQGHTEAFFGQGTRLTVV.

The sample holds a few counts of this clone. The genes are TRBV5-1 and TRBJ1-5, with 9 bases that match TRBD1. Germline CDR1 is SGHRS and CDR2 is YFSETQ. The junction had 6 bases not matched to a gene; V was cut back by 4 bases and J by 7 bases. The CDR3 runs to 14 residues. CDR3 DNA sequence: TGCGCCAGCAGCCTTACAGGGGGCCGGCAGCCCCAGCATTTT. Encoded protein: CASSLTGGRQPQHF.

This clone has more than one count but fewer than ten. The CDR3 region is CASSPRDIGEQYF. The CDR3 coding sequence is TGCGCCAGCAGCCCCCGGGACATCGGCGAGCAGTACTTC. V gene TRBV5-1 combines with J gene TRBJ2-7; D possibly corresponds to TRBD1 (6 bases). The V end was cut by 4 bases, the J end by 6 bases, with 14 bases between. CDR3 length: 13 residues. Germline V gives CDR1 SGHRS, CDR2 YFSETQ. The whole variable domain, remainder taken from reference TRBV5-1 and TRBJ2-7, is KAGVTQTPRYLIKTRGQQVTLSCSPISGHRSVSWYQQTPGQGLQFLFEYFSETQRNKGNFPGRFSGRQFSNSRSEMNVSTLELGDSALYLCASSPRDIGEQYFGPGTRLTVT.

The chain joins TRBV6-4 to TRBJ2-1, with TRBD2 matching 11 bases. Germline assignment: CDR1 MRHNA and CDR2 SNTAGT. CDR3 length: 14 amino acids. V shed 2 bases, J shed 8 bases, and the junction held 2 bases outside the gene matches. The CDR3 loop reads CASSDGSGGDEQFF. CDR3 DNA sequence: TGTGCCAGCAGTGACGGTAGCGGGGGGGATGAGCAGTTCTTC.

CDR3 sequence reads: CASPGLTGYEQYF. CDR3 coding DNA: TGTGCCAGCCCGGGATTAACGGGGTACGAGCAGTACTTC. The chain carries TRBV30 and TRBJ2-7, with D possibly TRBD2 on 5 matching bases. V was pared by 8 bases and J by 4 bases, with 18 bases between. Germline values: CDR1 GTSNPN, CDR2 SVGIG (reference sequence). CDR3 size: 13 residues.

The rearrangement links TRBV7-2 to TRBJ1-2; TRBD1 is a possible D gene (5 bases). The germline V gene has CDR1 SGHTA and CDR2 FQGNSA. The CDR3 length is 14 residues. The ends were cut back, 1 base at V and 7 bases at J, with 13 bases in the middle. This chain's CDR3 is CASSLGGASGGYTF. DNA of the CDR3: TGTGCCAGCAGCTTAGGTGGGGCCTCAGGTGGCTACACCTTC.

Only a few counts were recorded for this clone. This chain uses TRBV6-1 with TRBJ1-2; 9 bases agree with TRBD1. With 10 bases clipped from V and 3 bases from J, the junction kept 12 bases outside the gene matches. CDR3 length: 15 residues. CDR1 is MNHNS and CDR2 is SASEGT in the germline V gene. The CDR3 spells CATNAGQGSHYGYTF. The CDR3, as DNA: TGTGCCACCAACGCTGGACAGGGGAGTCACTATGGCTACACCTTC.

Worth noting for this clone: Other DNA sequences in this sample translate to the same CDR3. The J gene is TRBJ2-7, the V gene TRBV5-1; no definite D call. Germline lookup yields CDR1 SGHRS and CDR2 YFSETQ. Trimming left V 3 bases short and J 2 bases short, with 3 bases between. This CDR3 is built from 11 residues. CDR3 region: CASSSTYEQYF. CDR3 coding DNA: TGCGCCAGCAGCTCTACCTACGAGCAGTACTTC.

This clone appeared a few times. V is TRBV7-2 and J is TRBJ2-7; 13 nucleotides agree with TRBD2. The CDR3 spans 15 residues. Germline loops: CDR1 SGHTA, CDR2 FQGNSA. V trimming: 3 bases; J trimming: 2 bases; junction bases outside the gene matches: 1. CDR3: CASSLGLAGTYEQYF. The CDR3 DNA follows: TGTGCCAGCAGCTTGGGACTAGCGGGGACCTACGAGCAGTACTTC.

This clone was seen once. The chain employs TRBV5-6 and TRBJ1-6; D is unclear. The length of the CDR3 is 17 residues. Germline V gene sequence: CDR1 SGHDT, CDR2 YYEEEE. Trimming removed 4 bases from V and 2 bases from J, with 16 bases in between. CDR3 bases: TGTGCCAGCAGCCGGGTGGTTCCCGAGGCCTATAATTCACCCCTCCACTTT. Protein product: CASSRVVPEAYNSPLHF.

This clone has a handful of counts. The V call is TRBV29-1, the J call TRBJ2-3; D gene unclear. This CDR3 region has 14 residues. Germline V gene sequence: CDR1 SQVTM, CDR2 ANQGSEA. Trimming took off 4 bases at V and 2 bases at J, with 13 bases between the two ends. CDR3 amino acids: CSVGGVGNTDTQYF. The CDR3 bases are TGCAGCGTTGGTGGAGTGGGTAACACAGATACGCAGTATTTT.

J is TRBJ2-5 and V is TRBV5-4; 11 bases are a match to TRBD2. The ends lost 4 bases at V and 5 bases at J; junction bases unmatched: 13. There are 17 residues in the CDR3. Germline CDR1 SGHNT, CDR2 YYREEE (reference sequence). CDR3 nucleotides: TGTGCCAGCAGCCGGAGGCTAGCGGGGGGTGGAGGGGAGACCCAGTACTTC. Translated: CASSRRLAGGGGETQYF.

This clone was detected a few times. The genes are TRBV4-2 and TRBJ2-5, with TRBD2 matching 9 bases. This CDR3 is built from 16 residues. Unmatched junction bases numbered 4, after V lost 0 bases and J lost 2 bases. Looked up from germline, CDR1 is LGHNA and CDR2 is YNFKEQ. The CDR3 DNA reads as TGTGCCAGCAGCCAAGAGACGGCGGGGGGGCAAGAGACCCAGTACTTC. As protein: CASSQETAGGQETQYF.

The chain has TRBV29-1 and TRBJ1-1, with 7 bases matching TRBD1. The CDR3 is 13 amino acids. The ends lost 3 bases at V and 11 bases at J; junction bases unmatched: 12. CDR1 is SQVTM, CDR2 ANQGSEA, per germline. Written as DNA, the CDR3 is TGCAGCGTTGACGATACAGGGGCCCGCGGGGCTTTCTTT. Translating it yields CSVDDTGARGAFF.

The CDR3 here is CASSYLSSGANVLTF. DNA of the CDR3: TGCGCCAGCAGTTACTTGAGCTCTGGGGCCAACGTCCTGACTTTC. This chain uses TRBV5-1 with TRBJ2-6; the D is unclear. Germline CDR1 is SGHRS and CDR2 is YFSETQ. CDR3 length: 15 amino acids. Trimming shortened V by 5 bases and J by 0 bases, and 9 bases separated the two germline ends.

The table lists this clone with a few counts. The gene calls are TRBV4-3 and TRBJ2-5; no clear D. The CDR3 runs 14 residues. V was pared by 0 bases and J by 5 bases, with 10 bases between. Germline values: CDR1 LGHNA, CDR2 YSLEER. The CDR3 is CASSQDYRAETQYF. The CDR3 nucleotides are TGCGCCAGCAGCCAAGATTATCGAGCTGAGACCCAGTACTTC.

The CDR3 nucleotides read TGTGCCAGTAGTAGACAGGGGCTTCGGGCTAATGAAAAACTGTTTTTT. Translating it yields CASSRQGLRANEKLFF. The V call is TRBV19, the J call TRBJ1-4, with 8 bases lining up with TRBD1. Germline V gene lookup returns CDR1 LNHDA and CDR2 SQIVND (reference sequence). The length of the CDR3 is 16 residues. Unmatched junction bases numbered 7, after V lost 4 bases and J lost 3 bases.

J is TRBJ1-4 and V is TRBV5-6; D is unclear. V lost 3 bases, J lost 3 bases, and 6 bases lay in between. The CDR3 contains 13 residues. Germline-derived CDR1 and CDR2 are SGHDT and YYEEEE. CDR3 loop: CASSSTANEKLFF. CDR3 in DNA: TGTGCCAGCAGCTCTACGGCTAATGAAAAACTGTTTTTT.

The chain combines TRBV19 with TRBJ1-4; D is unresolved. CDR1 is LNHDA and CDR2 is SQIVND in the germline V gene (reference sequence). This CDR3 is built from 14 residues. Trimming pared 1 base from V and 4 bases from J, leaving 7 bases between. CDR3 amino acids: CASSIGGLNEKLFF. CDR3 DNA sequence: TGTGCCAGTAGTATAGGCGGACTTAATGAAAAACTGTTTTTT.

CDR3 in DNA: TGCGCCAGCAGCCAACTCCGCAATACGCAGTATTTT. Protein: CASSQLRNTQYF. The chain couples TRBV5-1 to TRBJ2-3; D not resolved. Germline assignment: CDR1 SGHRS and CDR2 YFSETQ. With 4 bases removed from V and 7 bases from J, the gap between germline ends came to 10 bases. This CDR3 has 12 residues.

This clone was detected only a few times. J is TRBJ2-7 and V is TRBV7-9, with 8 bases fitting TRBD1. The junction had 11 bases not matched to a gene; V was cut back by 9 bases and J by 1 base. The CDR3 runs to 15 residues. The germline gives CDR1 SEHNR, CDR2 FQNEAQ (reference sequence). CDR3 DNA: TGTGCCAGTCAGGGGGCCTCACTACCATCCTACGAGCAGTACTTC. Its protein product is CASQGASLPSYEQYF. The variable domain in full, with the rest retrieved from reference TRBV7-9 and TRBJ2-7, is DTGVSQNPRHKITKRGQNVTFRCDPISEHNRLYWYRQTLGQGPEFLTYFQNEAQLEKSRLLSDRFSAERPKGSFSTLEIQRTEQGDSAMYLCASQGASLPSYEQYFGPGTRLTVT.

The CDR3, as DNA: TGTGCCTGGAGTGTACTAGCGGGAGGCGTTAATGAGCAGTTCTTC. Its translation: CAWSVLAGGVNEQFF. The chain employs TRBV30 and TRBJ2-1; 12 nucleotides align to TRBD2. V lost 0 bases to trimming and J lost 7 bases; unmatched junction nucleotides: 4. CDR1 and CDR2 from the germline V gene are GTSNPN and SVGIG (reference sequence). The CDR3 loop spans 15 amino acids.

This chain connects TRBV10-3 to TRBJ2-7, with unresolved D. Trimming shortened V by 2 bases and J by 0 bases, and 8 bases separated the two germline ends. Germline assignment: CDR1 ENHRY and CDR2 SYGVKD. CDR3 length equals 14 residues. The CDR3 reads CAISEPDFSYEQYF. The DNA for the CDR3 is TGTGCCATCAGTGAGCCAGATTTCTCCTACGAGCAGTACTTC.